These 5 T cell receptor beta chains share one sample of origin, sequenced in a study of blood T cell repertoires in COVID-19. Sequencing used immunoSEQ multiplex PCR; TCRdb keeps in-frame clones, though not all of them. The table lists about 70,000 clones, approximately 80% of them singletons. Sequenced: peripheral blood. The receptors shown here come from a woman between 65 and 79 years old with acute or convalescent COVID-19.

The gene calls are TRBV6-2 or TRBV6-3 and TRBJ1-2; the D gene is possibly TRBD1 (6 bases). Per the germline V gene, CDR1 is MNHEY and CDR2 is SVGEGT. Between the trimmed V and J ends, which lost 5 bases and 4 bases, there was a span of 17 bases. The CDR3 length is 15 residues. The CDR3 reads CASSPLGTNIYGYTF. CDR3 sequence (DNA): TGTGCCAGCAGTCCGTTGGGGACAAACATCTATGGCTACACCTTC.

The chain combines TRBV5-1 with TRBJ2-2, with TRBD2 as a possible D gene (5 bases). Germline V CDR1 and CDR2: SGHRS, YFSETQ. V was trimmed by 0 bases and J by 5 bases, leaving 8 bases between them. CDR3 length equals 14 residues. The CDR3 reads CASSLAGVTGELFF. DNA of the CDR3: TGCGCCAGCAGCTTGGCCGGGGTAACCGGGGAGCTGTTTTTT.

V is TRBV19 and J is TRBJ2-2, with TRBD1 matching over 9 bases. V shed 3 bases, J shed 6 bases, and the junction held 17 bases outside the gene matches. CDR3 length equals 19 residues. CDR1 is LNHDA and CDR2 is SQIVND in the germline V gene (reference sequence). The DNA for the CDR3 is TGTGCCAGTAGTATGTCGATTGGGGTGGGACAGGGAGTATCCGGGGAGCTGTTTTTT. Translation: CASSMSIGVGQGVSGELFF.

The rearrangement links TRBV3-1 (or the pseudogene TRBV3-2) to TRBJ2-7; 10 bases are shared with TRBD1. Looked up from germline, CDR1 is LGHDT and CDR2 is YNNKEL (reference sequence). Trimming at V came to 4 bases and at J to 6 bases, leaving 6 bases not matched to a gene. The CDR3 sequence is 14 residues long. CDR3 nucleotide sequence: TGTGCCAGCAGCCCAAGACAGGGGGCCACCGAGCAGTACTTC. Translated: CASSPRQGATEQYF.

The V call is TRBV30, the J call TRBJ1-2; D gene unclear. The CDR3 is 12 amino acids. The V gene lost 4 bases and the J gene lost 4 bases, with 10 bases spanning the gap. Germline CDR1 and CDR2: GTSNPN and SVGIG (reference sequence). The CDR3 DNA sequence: TGTGCCTGGACGGAGGATCCCTATGGCTACACCTTC. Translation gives CAWTEDPYGYTF.